This T cell receptor beta chain was found in a study of T cell repertoires in cytomegalovirus infection. One entry per CDR3 protein results from TCRdb running MiXCR on the reads. The sample has roughly 310,000 distinct CDR3 sequences; roughly 17% are singletons. CDR1 is MGHRA, CDR2 YSYEKL, per germline. This CDR3 spans 12 amino acids. The germline V and J ends were trimmed by 0 bases and 8 bases, with 7 bases remaining between them. This TCR derives from a human donor in good health (CMV status not recorded). Some clones in this sample may be carry-over from other donors' samples. What was sequenced was PBMCs. The chain links TRBV4-1 to TRBJ1-1; unclear D gene. The CDR3 spells CASSQEGLEAFF. The CDR3 nucleotides are TGCGCCAGCAGCCAAGAAGGCCTGGAAGCTTTCTTT.